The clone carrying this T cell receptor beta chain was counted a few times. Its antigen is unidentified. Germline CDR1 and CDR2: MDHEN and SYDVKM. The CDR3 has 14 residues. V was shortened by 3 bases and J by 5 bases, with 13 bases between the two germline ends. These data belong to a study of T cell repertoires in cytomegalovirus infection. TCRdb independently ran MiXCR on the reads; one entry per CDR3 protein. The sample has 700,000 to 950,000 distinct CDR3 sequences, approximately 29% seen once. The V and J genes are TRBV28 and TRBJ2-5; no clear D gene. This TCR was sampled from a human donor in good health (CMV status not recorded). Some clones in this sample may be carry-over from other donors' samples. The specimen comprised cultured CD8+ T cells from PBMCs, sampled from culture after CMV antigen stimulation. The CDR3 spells CASSLWAARETQYF. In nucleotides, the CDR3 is TGTGCCAGCAGTTTGTGGGCAGCCAGGGAGACCCAGTACTTC.